This T cell receptor beta chain was recorded in a study of T cells in Graves' hyperthyroidism and ophthalmopathy. Using RNA transcripts as the source, TCR beta CDR3 regions were amplified. TCR CDR3 regions were first amplified by RT-PCR with HTBI primers. TCRdb ran MiXCR on the multiplex PCR reads and lists one entry per CDR3 protein. The sample lists 380,000 or so distinct CDR3 sequences, approximately 15% occurring once. Pregnant or lactating patients were excluded, as were those with uncontrolled infection or other autoimmune disease. The diagnostic basis comprised clinical symptoms, serum thyroxine and TRAb, thyroid ultrasound and orbital computed tomography. This clonotype occurred many times. V lost 4 bases, J lost 3 bases, and 11 bases stayed unmatched. This CDR3 contains 16 residues. Germline assignment: CDR1 SEHNR and CDR2 FQNEAQ (reference sequence).

The sequencing sample was made of blood. The rearrangement joins TRBV7-9 to TRBJ2-7, with TRBD1 identical over 8 bases. This receptor was taken from a young man with Graves' hyperthyroidism that later progressed to Graves' ophthalmopathy. The CDR3 DNA reads TGTGCCAGCAGCTCAGGTCGACAGGGGAAGGACTACGAGCAGTACTTC. Its translation: CASSSGRQGKDYEQYF.